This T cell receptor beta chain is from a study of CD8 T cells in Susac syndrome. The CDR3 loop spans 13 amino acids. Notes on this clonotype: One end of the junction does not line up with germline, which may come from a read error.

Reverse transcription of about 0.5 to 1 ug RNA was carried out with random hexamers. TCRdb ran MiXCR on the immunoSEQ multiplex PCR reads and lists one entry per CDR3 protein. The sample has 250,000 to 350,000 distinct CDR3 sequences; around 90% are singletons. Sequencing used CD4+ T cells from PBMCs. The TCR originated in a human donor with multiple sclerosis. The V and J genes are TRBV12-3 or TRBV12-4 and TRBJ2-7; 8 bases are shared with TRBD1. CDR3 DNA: TGTGCCAGCAGTTCCAAACGGACAGGGTTAAAAAACTTC. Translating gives CASSSKRTGLKNF.